Below are 4 T cell receptor beta chains sequenced from a single sample in a study of cytomegalovirus exposure and HLA in healthy donors. Use of 60 Vbeta and 13 Jbeta primers characterized the PCR. Clones were read by immunoSEQ multiplex PCR, and TCRdb kept only the in-frame ones, dropping some. The repertoire holds about 160,000 clones, with 80% to 90% as singletons. Sequencing input: PBMCs. Every receptor here comes from a man in his forties or fifties in good health and CMV-seropositive.

The gene calls are TRBV5-1 and TRBJ2-3, with TRBD1 matching 7 bases. The germline CDR1 and CDR2 sequences are SGHRS and YFSETQ. V trimming: 0 bases; J trimming: 2 bases; junction bases outside the gene matches: 6. This CDR3 contains 16 residues. DNA of the CDR3: TGCGCCAGCAGCTTGGTTTGGGACAGCTCCACAGATACGCAGTATTTT. It translates to CASSLVWDSSTDTQYF.

This clone occurred once. The rearrangement joins TRBV7-9 to TRBJ1-2; 8 bases match TRBD1. CDR1 and CDR2 from the germline V gene are SEHNR and FQNEAQ (reference sequence). The CDR3 spans 13 residues. The V and J ends lost 6 bases and 8 bases, in that order; junction bases with no gene match: 8. In DNA, the CDR3 is TGTGCCAGCAGATATACAGGGGGTTACGGCTACACCTTC. Its protein product is CASRYTGGYGYTF.

The chain couples TRBV19 to TRBJ2-5; TRBD2 matches at 14 bases. Trimming at V came to 3 bases and at J to 3 bases, leaving 3 bases not matched to a gene. The CDR3 is 16 amino acids. Germline V gene data show CDR1 as LNHDA and CDR2 as SQIVND (reference sequence). CDR3 region: CASSIGGLAGEETQYF. In nucleotides, the CDR3 is TGTGCCAGTAGTATTGGGGGACTAGCGGGAGAAGAGACCCAGTACTTC.

This clone has just a few counts. The CDR3 DNA follows: TGTGCCAGCTCCCACGGGACTAGCGGCTTCAATGAGCAGTTCTTC. Its translation is CASSHGTSGFNEQFF. This chain links TRBV18 with TRBJ2-1, with 11 bases aligning to TRBD2. The CDR3 runs 15 residues. V lost 6 bases, J lost 6 bases, and 7 bases stayed unmatched. Germline CDR1 KGHSH, CDR2 LQKENI.